This TCR beta chain emerged from a study of blood T cell repertoires in COVID-19. Looking at the study overall: Samples came from the United States, Italy and Spain, spanning acute and convalescent COVID-19. Sample material is recorded as cDNA or gDNA derived from T cells, B-cell-depleted T cells, or PBMCs.

Per the original data handling: Cell counts per sample came from amplifying reference gene primers. The assay was immunoSEQ multiplex PCR, and TCRdb's table has in-frame clones only and misses some. That table furnishes V, J and clone size, whereas the DNA furnished D and trimming. This sample has about 400,000 clones, with roughly 89% found just once. Per the germline V gene, CDR1 is SGHDT and CDR2 is YYEEEE. J lost 5 bases, V lost 4 bases, and 9 bases had no gene match. There are 15 residues in the CDR3. Sequenced material: peripheral blood. The sequence was obtained from a woman in her 30s with acute or convalescent COVID-19. This chain connects TRBV5-6 to TRBJ1-1; the match to TRBD1 covers 9 bases. This chain's CDR3 is CASSPRTGVWTEAFF. The CDR3, as DNA: TGTGCCAGCAGCCCAAGGACAGGGGTATGGACTGAAGCTTTCTTT.